These 11 T cell receptor beta chains share one sample of origin, sequenced in a study of identical twins. One entry per CDR3 protein results from TCRdb running MiXCR on the 5' RACE reads. The profile shows fewer than 350,000 distinct CDR3 sequences, less than 9% of them singletons. This same sample was also taken into another study, of yellow fever vaccine responses in identical twins.

Sequenced: memory (CD45RO+) T cells sorted from blood. These receptors were collected from a woman aged 18 to 35 in good health.

This rearrangement joins TRBV6-2 or TRBV6-3 to TRBJ2-3; D is perhaps TRBD2 (5 bases). CDR3 length: 14 amino acids. In germline, CDR1 is MNHEY, CDR2 SVGEGT. Trimming removed 5 bases at V and 5 bases at J, with 14 bases between. In DNA, the CDR3 is TGTGCCAGCAGTAGCCTCGGTGGGAGAGATACGCAGTATTTT. This gives the protein CASSSLGGRDTQYF.

The table lists this clonotype with many counts. The CDR3 loop is CASSPRGGHSNEQFF. The CDR3 nucleotides read TGTGCCAGCAGTCCTCGGGGGGGTCATTCAAATGAGCAGTTCTTC. The chain has TRBV12-3 or TRBV12-4 and TRBJ2-1; 8 bases are shared with TRBD2. V lost 5 bases, J lost 7 bases, and 10 bases stayed unmatched. The CDR3 is 15 residues long.

This clonotype appeared many times. The CDR3 DNA reads as TGCGCCAGCAGCGCCGACTGGTATCTAACGGGGAACACTGAAGCTTTCTTT. Translated: CASSADWYLTGNTEAFF. J is TRBJ1-1 and V is TRBV5-1; D not resolved. The CDR3 has 17 amino acids. Germline values: CDR1 SGHRS, CDR2 YFSETQ. V lost 4 bases and J 1 base, leaving 20 bases between the germline ends.

This clonotype has ten or more counts. The rearrangement uses TRBV14 and TRBJ2-2; D is possibly TRBD1 or TRBD2 (5 bases each). The germline gives CDR1 SGHDN, CDR2 FVKESK. V was pared by 8 bases and J by 5 bases, with 18 bases between. CDR3 length: 15 amino acids. The CDR3 DNA reads TGTGCCAGCGAGGCAGGGATCCGAGGGACCGGGGAGCTGTTTTTT. This translates into CASEAGIRGTGELFF.

The table lists this clonotype with a few counts. The gene calls are TRBV24-1 and TRBJ1-2; D is undetermined. Trimming shortened V by 4 bases and J by 0 bases, and 5 bases separated the two germline ends. The CDR3 is made up of 13 amino acids. In germline, CDR1 is KGHDR, CDR2 SFDVKD. CDR3 sequence reads: CATSERTNYGYTF. For the CDR3, the DNA is TGTGCCACCAGTGAACGGACTAACTATGGCTACACCTTC.

CDR3 protein: CASSLVSGGYYNEQFF. The DNA for the CDR3 is TGCGCCAGCAGCTTGGTAAGCGGGGGATATTACAATGAGCAGTTCTTC. The chain has TRBV5-1 and TRBJ2-1; TRBD2 aligns across 8 bases. Germline lookup yields CDR1 SGHRS and CDR2 YFSETQ. V gave up 0 bases and J gave up 4 bases; unmatched junction bases: 6. The CDR3 runs 16 residues.

The chain uses TRBV6-1 and TRBJ1-3; 8 bases are a match to TRBD1. The trim removed 5 bases at V and 0 bases at J, leaving 15 bases unmatched. Germline lookup yields CDR1 MNHNS and CDR2 SASEGT. This CDR3 spans 19 amino acids. The CDR3 spells CASSQTLLSGGASGNTIYF. DNA of the CDR3: TGTGCCAGCAGTCAAACCCTCCTTTCAGGGGGCGCCTCTGGAAACACCATATATTTT.

The table lists this clonotype with many counts. The rearrangement joins TRBV4-2 to TRBJ1-5; tentative D call: TRBD1 (5 bases). Trimming removed 1 base at V and 1 base at J, with 8 bases between. Germline values: CDR1 LGHNA, CDR2 YNFKEQ. CDR3 length: 15 residues. The DNA for the CDR3 is TGTGCCAGCAGCCAAGCGACAGACAGCAATCAGCCCCAGCATTTT. Translating gives CASSQATDSNQPQHF.

This clonotype has only a few counts. The chain is built from TRBV28 and TRBJ1-1, with a possible D match to TRBD1 (6 bases). V gave up 10 bases and J gave up 8 bases, with 14 bases separating them. The CDR3 extends over 11 amino acids. The V gene's germline CDR1 is MDHEN and CDR2 SYDVKM. The DNA for the CDR3 is TGTGCCACCCTGGGACATTCAGAAGCTTTCTTT. This gives the protein CATLGHSEAFF.

In its sample, this clonotype was seen many times. The chain combines TRBV4-1 with TRBJ1-5; D may be TRBD1 (5 bases). This CDR3 contains 15 residues. Trimming removed 0 bases from V and 11 bases from J, with 17 bases in between. CDR1 MGHRA and CDR2 YSYEKL come from the germline V gene. The CDR3 protein is CASSQEGGVEDSQHF. Here the CDR3 DNA reads TGCGCCAGCAGCCAAGAGGGGGGAGTTGAGGACTCCCAGCATTTT.

This clonotype was seen at least ten times. J is TRBJ2-1 and V is TRBV7-2, with 7 positions matching TRBD1. V was clipped by 0 bases and J by 8 bases; unmatched bases: 4. Germline CDR1 SGHTA, CDR2 FQGNSA. This CDR3 has 14 amino acids. The CDR3 loop is CASSLAGQFDEQFF. CDR3 nucleotide sequence: TGTGCCAGCAGCTTAGCGGGACAGTTCGATGAGCAGTTCTTC.